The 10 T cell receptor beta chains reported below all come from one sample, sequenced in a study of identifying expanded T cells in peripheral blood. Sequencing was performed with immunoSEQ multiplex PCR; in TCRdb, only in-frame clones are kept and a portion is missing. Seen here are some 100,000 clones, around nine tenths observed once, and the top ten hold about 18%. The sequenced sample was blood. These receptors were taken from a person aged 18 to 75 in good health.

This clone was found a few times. The CDR3 region is CASSPGWDQPQHF. Written as DNA, the CDR3 is TGTGCCAGCAGCCCAGGGTGGGATCAGCCCCAGCATTTT. This chain links TRBV14 with TRBJ1-5; D is possibly TRBD1 (5 bases). Per the germline V gene, CDR1 is SGHDN and CDR2 is FVKESK. The length of the CDR3 is 13 residues. The ends were cut back, 4 bases at V and 5 bases at J, with 9 bases in the middle.

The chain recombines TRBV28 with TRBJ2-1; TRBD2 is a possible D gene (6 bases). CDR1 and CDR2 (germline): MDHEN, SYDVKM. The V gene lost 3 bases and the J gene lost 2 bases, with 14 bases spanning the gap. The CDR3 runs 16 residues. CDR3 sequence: CASSFGSGRTYNEQFF. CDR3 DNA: TGTGCCAGCAGTTTCGGTAGCGGTCGTACCTACAATGAGCAGTTCTTC. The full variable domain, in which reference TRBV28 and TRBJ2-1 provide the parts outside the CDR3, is DVKVTQSSRYLVKRTGEKVFLECVQDMDHENMFWYRQDPGLGLRLIYFSYDVKMKEKGDIPEGYSVSREKKERFSLILESASTNQTSMYLCASSFGSGRTYNEQFFGPGTRLTVL.

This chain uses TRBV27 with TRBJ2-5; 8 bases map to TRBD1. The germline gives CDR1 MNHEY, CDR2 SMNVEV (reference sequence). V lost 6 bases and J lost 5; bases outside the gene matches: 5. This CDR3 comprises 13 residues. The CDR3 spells CASSLPGGETQYF. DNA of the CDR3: TGTGCCAGCAGCTTACCAGGGGGCGAGACCCAGTACTTC.

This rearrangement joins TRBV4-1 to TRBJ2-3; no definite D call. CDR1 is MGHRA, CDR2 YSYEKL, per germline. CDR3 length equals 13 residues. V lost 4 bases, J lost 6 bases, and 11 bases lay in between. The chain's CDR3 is CASSLSFPDTQYF. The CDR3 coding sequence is TGCGCCAGCAGCCTGTCATTTCCGGATACGCAGTATTTT.

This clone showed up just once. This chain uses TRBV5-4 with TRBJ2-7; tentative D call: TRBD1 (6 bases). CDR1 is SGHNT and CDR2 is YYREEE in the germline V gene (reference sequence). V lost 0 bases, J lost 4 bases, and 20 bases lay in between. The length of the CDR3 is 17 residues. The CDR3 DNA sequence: TGTGCCAGCAGCTTGGAGGTTTCAGCAGGGGCGGTTTACGAGCAGTACTTC. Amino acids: CASSLEVSAGAVYEQYF. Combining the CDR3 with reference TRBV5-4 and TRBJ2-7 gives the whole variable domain ETGVTQSPTHLIKTRGQQVTLRCSSQSGHNTVSWYQQALGQGPQFIFQYYREEENGRGNFPPRFSGLQFPNYSSELNVNALELDDSALYLCASSLEVSAGAVYEQYFGPGTRLTVT.

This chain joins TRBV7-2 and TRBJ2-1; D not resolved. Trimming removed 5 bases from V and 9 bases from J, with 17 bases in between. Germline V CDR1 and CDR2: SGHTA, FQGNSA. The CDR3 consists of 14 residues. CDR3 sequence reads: CASSPGLEHGEQFF. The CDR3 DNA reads TGTGCCAGCAGCCCCGGATTGGAACATGGTGAGCAGTTCTTC.

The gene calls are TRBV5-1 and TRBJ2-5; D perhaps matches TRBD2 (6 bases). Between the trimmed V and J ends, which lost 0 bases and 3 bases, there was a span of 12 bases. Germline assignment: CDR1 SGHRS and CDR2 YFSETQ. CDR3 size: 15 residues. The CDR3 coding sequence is TGCGCCAGCAGCTTGGCCGGGACTGGTGAAGAGACCCAGTACTTC. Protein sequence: CASSLAGTGEETQYF.

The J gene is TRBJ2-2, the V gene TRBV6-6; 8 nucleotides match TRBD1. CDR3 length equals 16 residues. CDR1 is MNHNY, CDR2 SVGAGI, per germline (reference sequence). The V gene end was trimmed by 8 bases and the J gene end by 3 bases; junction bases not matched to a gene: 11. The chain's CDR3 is CASALRGLRDTGELFF. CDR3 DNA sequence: TGTGCCAGCGCCCTCAGGGGGCTCAGGGACACCGGGGAGCTGTTTTTT.

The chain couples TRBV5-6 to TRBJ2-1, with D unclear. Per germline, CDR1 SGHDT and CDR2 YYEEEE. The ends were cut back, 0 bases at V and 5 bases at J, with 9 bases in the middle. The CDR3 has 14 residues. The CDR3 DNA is TGTGCCAGCAGCTTGGGGATATTCGACAATGAGCAGTTCTTC. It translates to CASSLGIFDNEQFF.

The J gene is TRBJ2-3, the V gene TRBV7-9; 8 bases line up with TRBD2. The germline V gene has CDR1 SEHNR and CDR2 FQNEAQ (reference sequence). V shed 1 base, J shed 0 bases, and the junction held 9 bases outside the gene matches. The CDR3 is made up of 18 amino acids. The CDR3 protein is CASSLGGGGPTSTDTQYF. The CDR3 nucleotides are TGTGCCAGCAGCTTAGGGGGCGGGGGGCCAACAAGCACAGATACGCAGTATTTT.